A single sample gave rise to the 13 T cell receptor beta chains below, sequenced in a study of long-term antiretroviral therapy in people with HIV. At survey level, the immunoSEQ assay was run in its v3.0 version. The repertoire was sequenced with immunoSEQ multiplex PCR; TCRdb's copy has only in-frame clones and lacks some. The sample carries approximately 19,000 clones, roughly 78% recorded once. Sequences were derived from unsorted PBMCs, sampled at the start of antiretroviral therapy, before treatment. These receptors were obtained from a man between 18 and 35 years old with HIV.

The rearrangement joins TRBV7-2 to TRBJ2-1; D perhaps matches TRBD2 (5 bases). The germline V and J ends were trimmed by 0 bases and 0 bases, with 9 bases remaining between them. Germline loops: CDR1 SGHTA, CDR2 FQGNSA. The length of the CDR3 is 16 residues. The CDR3 DNA sequence: TGTGCCAGCAGCTTAGCCCTAGCTCGCTCCTACAATGAGCAGTTCTTC. Amino acid sequence: CASSLALARSYNEQFF.

The chain couples TRBV20-1 to TRBJ1-5; D remains unclear. Germline loops: CDR1 DFQATT, CDR2 SNEGSKA (reference sequence). This CDR3 spans 11 amino acids. V was cut by 3 bases and J by 7 bases, with 7 bases left in between. The CDR3 region is CSASLGQPQHF. CDR3 DNA: TGCAGTGCTAGTTTGGGGCAGCCCCAGCATTTT.

The J gene is TRBJ1-1, the V gene TRBV30, with 10 bases lining up with TRBD1. Per the germline V gene, CDR1 is GTSNPN and CDR2 is SVGIG (reference sequence). The CDR3 sequence is 16 residues long. J gave up 1 base and V 4 bases, and 9 bases lay outside the gene matches. For the CDR3, the DNA is TGTGCCTGGAAGCGGGACAGGGGACTAACGAACACTGAAGCTTTCTTT. Protein sequence: CAWKRDRGLTNTEAFF.

This chain uses TRBV28 with TRBJ2-2, with 12 bases matching TRBD2. The CDR3 covers 16 residues. V lost 5 bases to trimming and J lost 8 bases; unmatched junction nucleotides: 9. From germline, CDR1 is MDHEN and CDR2 SYDVKM. CDR3 coding DNA: TGTGCCAGCAGTGCCCCGACTAGCGGGAGAGGTGGGGAGCTGTTTTTT. Translating it yields CASSAPTSGRGGELFF. The entire variable domain, with the rest obtained from reference TRBV28 and TRBJ2-2, is as follows: DVKVTQSSRYLVKRTGEKVFLECVQDMDHENMFWYRQDPGLGLRLIYFSYDVKMKEKGDIPEGYSVSREKKERFSLILESASTNQTSMYLCASSAPTSGRGGELFFGEGSRLTVL.

In regard to this clone: Other DNA sequences in this specimen translate into the identical CDR3. This sequence joins TRBV19 and TRBJ2-1; 10 bases are shared with TRBD2. Germline CDR1 LNHDA, CDR2 SQIVND (reference sequence). This CDR3 spans 17 amino acids. V lost 0 bases, J lost 5 bases, and 7 bases stayed unmatched. The CDR3 nucleotides are TGTGCCAGTAGTATAGATCCACCGGGACTAGCGAACAATGAGCAGTTCTTC. Protein sequence: CASSIDPPGLANNEQFF.

The chain combines TRBV11-2 with TRBJ2-1, with D unresolved. Trimming removed 8 bases at V and 2 bases at J, with 7 bases between. This CDR3 has 12 residues. Germline CDR1 reads SGHAT; CDR2 reads FQNNGV. The CDR3 DNA follows: TGTGCCAGCTCGAGTCCCTACAATGAGCAGTTCTTC. This gives the protein CASSSPYNEQFF.

V gene TRBV30 combines with J gene TRBJ2-1; TRBD2 agrees at 8 bases. V shed 1 base, J shed 4 bases, and the junction held 12 bases outside the gene matches. Germline assignment: CDR1 GTSNPN and CDR2 SVGIG (reference sequence). The CDR3 has 17 amino acids. The CDR3 sequence: CAWSGLVGSGSYNEQFF. CDR3 nucleotides: TGTGCCTGGAGTGGACTCGTGGGAAGCGGGAGTTACAATGAGCAGTTCTTC.

This clone is termed medium-sized. The J gene is TRBJ2-7, the V gene TRBV14; the D is unclear. The CDR3 runs 13 residues. V lost 2 bases, J lost 1 base, and 6 bases lay in between. Germline CDR1 and CDR2: SGHDN and FVKESK. CDR3 in amino acids: CASSQYGSYEQYF. In DNA form, the CDR3 reads TGTGCCAGCAGCCAATATGGTTCCTACGAGCAGTACTTC.

The chain combines TRBV28 with TRBJ1-5; no reliable D call. The CDR3 consists of 14 residues. CDR1 MDHEN and CDR2 SYDVKM come from the germline V gene. Trimming pared 5 bases from V and 7 bases from J, leaving 15 bases between. The CDR3 coding sequence is TGTGCCAGCAGTCCGGCCTCCCTAGGGCAGCCCCAGCATTTT. It encodes CASSPASLGQPQHF.

The chain is built from TRBV18 and TRBJ1-1; a weak D match, TRBD1 (5 bases). CDR1 is KGHSH and CDR2 is LQKENI in the germline V gene. CDR3 length: 14 amino acids. Trimming removed 2 bases from V and 2 bases from J, with 9 bases in between. For the CDR3, the DNA is TGTGCCAGCTCACCAAGGCAGGGAAACACTGAAGCTTTCTTT. Protein product: CASSPRQGNTEAFF.

The chain has TRBV28 and TRBJ1-1, with a weak D call TRBD1 (6 bases). The V end lost 6 bases, the J end lost 2 bases, and 13 bases lay between the germline ends. This CDR3 region has 14 residues. Germline CDR1 and CDR2: MDHEN and SYDVKM. The CDR3 DNA reads TGTGCCAGCAGACAGGGTGTAGTAAACACTGAAGCTTTCTTT. Amino acids: CASRQGVVNTEAFF.

This chain uses TRBV10-2 with TRBJ2-5; the D gene is possibly TRBD2 (7 bases). Germline loops: CDR1 WSHSY, CDR2 SAAADI. Trimming stripped 6 bases from V and 5 bases from J, with 22 bases between. This CDR3 region has 16 residues. CDR3 sequence: CASSQRLARGGETQYF. The CDR3 DNA sequence: TGCGCCAGCAGCCAGAGACTAGCCCGAGGGGGTGAGACCCAGTACTTC.

V gene TRBV29-1 combines with J gene TRBJ1-1, with D unresolved. The V end was cut by 4 bases, the J end by 5 bases, with 17 bases between. The length of the CDR3 is 14 residues. Germline V CDR1 and CDR2: SQVTM, ANQGSEA. The CDR3 spells CSVVAAVRGTEAFF. Written as DNA, the CDR3 is TGCAGCGTTGTGGCGGCAGTCAGAGGGACTGAAGCTTTCTTT.